A selection of T cell receptor beta chains follows, all from one sample in a study of cytotoxic CD8 clonotypes in ibrutinib-treated CLL. Repertoires were generated with immunoSEQ multiplex PCR, while TCRdb's copy carries only in-frame clones and drops some. Of 42,000 or so clones listed, 65% to 70% are singletons. Here the sequenced sample was PBMCs, taken at disease progression, from a patient treated with ibrutinib. These receptor sequences come from a human donor with chronic lymphocytic leukemia. CDR3s include the opening cysteine and the closing phenylalanine or tryptophan. A D gene is named only where the DNA matches it firmly. Some rows have no size entry. The others give once, few or many, or a class for an expanded clone.

.	.	TRBV15	TRBJ1-2	TGTGCCACCAGCAGGCAGGGATTCTATGGCTACACCTTC	CATSRQGFYGYTF
TRBD1	few	TRBV19	TRBJ1-2	TGTGCCATCCCTGTTGGGACAGGGGGATCTGGCTACACCTTC	CAIPVGTGGSGYTF
.	.	TRBV7-9	TRBJ1-6	TGTGCCAGCAGCTACGGACCCGCGAATTCACCCCTCCACTTT	CASSYGPANSPLHF
TRBD2	.	TRBV11-2	TRBJ2-5	TGTGCCAGCAGCTTAGAAACGGGAGGGCAATGGATCCAGTACTTC	CASSLETGGQWIQYF
.	.	TRBV28	TRBJ2-7	TGTGCCAGCAGTCTAGTTATGGGGCGCCCGAGCTACGAGCAGTACTTC	CASSLVMGRPSYEQYF
.	few	TRBV10-3	TRBJ2-7	TGTGCCATCAGTGGTGTAGGCCCCCTGGGGGAGCAGTACTTC	CAISGVGPLGEQYF
TRBD2	.	TRBV10-3	TRBJ2-1	TGTGCCATCAGGGACTTTAGGACTAGCGATGAGCAGTTCTTC	CAIRDFRTSDEQFF
.	.	TRBV11-1	TRBJ1-4	TGTGCCAGCAGCTGGGGACCGCGTGAAAAACTGTTTTTT	CASSWGPREKLFF
.	.	TRBV7-6	TRBJ1-3	TGTGCCAGCAGCTTAGCCCCGGGATCCTCTGGAAACACCATATATTTT	CASSLAPGSSGNTIYF
.	once	TRBV5-1	TRBJ2-7	TGCGCCAGCAGCTTCGGGGGCCGTGAGGGTGAGCAGTACTTC	CASSFGGREGEQYF
.	.	TRBV29-1	TRBJ2-5	TGCAGCGTTGAAGGCGGAGGAAGGGAGACCCAGTACTTC	CSVEGGGRETQYF
TRBD1	.	TRBV2	TRBJ2-1	TGTGCCAGCAGGATCGGACAGGCTTCCTACAATGAGCAGTTCTTC	CASRIGQASYNEQFF
TRBD1	.	TRBV5-4	TRBJ2-7	TGTGCCAGCAGCTTCGGGACAGGGCCTTCCTACGAGCAGTACTTC	CASSFGTGPSYEQYF
.	.	TRBV6-1	TRBJ2-3	TGTGCCAGCAGGTTGGACAGCACAGGTACGCAGTATTTT	CASRLDSTGTQYF
.	.	TRBV5-8	TRBJ1-2	TGTGCCAGCAGCTTGAGTCGTCTCGGCAGGGTGAGGTTGAACACCTTC	CASSLSRLGRVRLNTF
.	few	TRBV18	TRBJ1-1	TGTGCCAGCTCACCGGGACGGATGAACACTGAAGCTTTCTTT	CASSPGRMNTEAFF
.	few	TRBV7-8	TRBJ2-3	TGTGCCAGCAGCGTTGTTTCGGCTAGCAGTGGGCCGGATACGCAGTATTTT	CASSVVSASSGPDTQYF
TRBD2	.	TRBV19	TRBJ2-4	TGTGCCAGTCGGGAGGGAAACATTCAGTACTTC	CASREGNIQYF
TRBD1	once	TRBV7-2	TRBJ2-7	TGTGCCAGCAGCTTAGTCAGGGGGACCTACGAGCAGTACTTC	CASSLVRGTYEQYF
.	.	TRBV7-3	TRBJ2-3	TGTGCCAGCAGTATCACGGGACACGGGGACACAGATACGCAGTATTTT	CASSITGHGDTDTQYF
.	once	TRBV4-3	TRBJ1-2	TGCGCCAGCAGCCAAGGCGGACCGACCCTCTATGGCTACACCTTC	CASSQGGPTLYGYTF
TRBD2	.	TRBV29-1	TRBJ2-5	TGCAGCGTTTATAGCGGGAGCATTCAAGAGACCCAGTACTTC	CSVYSGSIQETQYF
.	.	TRBV5-6	TRBJ1-3	TGTGCCAGCAGCTTGGCCGGGCCAAACACCATATATTTT	CASSLAGPNTIYF
.	.	TRBV15	TRBJ2-7	TGTGCCACCAGCAGAGTAGGAGGGGGCTACGAGCAGTACTTC	CATSRVGGGYEQYF
.	.	TRBV19	TRBJ2-3	TGTGCCAGTAGTGTTAGCGGAAGAGGGGGTCCAGATACGCAGTATTTT	CASSVSGRGGPDTQYF
TRBD2	.	TRBV19	TRBJ2-1	TGTGCCAGTGGCGGGGGTAGCTCCTACAATGAGCAGTTCTTC	CASGGGSSYNEQFF
.	.	TRBV7-9	TRBJ2-5	TGTGCCAGCAGCTTGGGGGCAGTGCCGTTCCAAGAGACCCAGTACTTC	CASSLGAVPFQETQYF
.	.	TRBV9	TRBJ2-1	TGTGCCAGCAGCGTAGCAGGGGTCAATGAGCAGTTCTTC	CASSVAGVNEQFF
TRBD2	once	TRBV19	TRBJ2-5	TGTGCCACCCGACTAGCGGGAGCTGAGACCCAGTACTTC	CATRLAGAETQYF
.	.	TRBV11-3	TRBJ2-6	TGTGCCAGCAGCGATCATGAATCTCGACAAAGTCGGGCCAACGTCCTGACTTTC	CASSDHESRQSRANVLTF
TRBD1	.	TRBV2	TRBJ1-2	TGTGCCAGCATTGACCCGAGGGGGCTTGGAGCTAACTATGGCTACACCTTC	CASIDPRGLGANYGYTF
.	.	TRBV7-2	TRBJ1-1	TGTGCCAGCAGCCCCAGGGGCGGATACACTGAAGCTTTCTTT	CASSPRGGYTEAFF
.	.	TRBV4-2	TRBJ1-2	TGTGCCAGCAGCCAAGAACTGGCTATGGACTATGGCTACACCTTC	CASSQELAMDYGYTF
.	.	TRBV30	TRBJ2-7	TGTGCCTGGAGTGGCGGGGACTACGAGCAGTACTTC	CAWSGGDYEQYF
.	.	TRBV5-8	TRBJ1-3	TGTGCCAGCAGCTTGGCCGCCCGAATTGCGGGAAACACCATATATTTT	CASSLAARIAGNTIYF
TRBD2	.	TRBV5-1	TRBJ2-1	TGCGCCAGCAGCCCGGACACTAGCGGGAGAGTAAATGAGCAGTTCTTC	CASSPDTSGRVNEQFF
.	.	TRBV5-1	TRBJ1-3	TGCGCCAGCAGCTTGGATGGTCGGGGCAGCGGAAACACCATATATTTT	CASSLDGRGSGNTIYF
TRBD1	.	TRBV5-1	TRBJ1-2	TGCGCCAGCAGCTGGCAGGGGGCAGATCTAGGCTATGGCTACACCTTC	CASSWQGADLGYGYTF
.	.	TRBV5-6	TRBJ1-5	TGTGCCAGCAGCTTTAACGGTGGGGGGAATCAGCCCCAGCATTTT	CASSFNGGGNQPQHF
.	.	TRBV5-1	TRBJ1-2	TGCGCCAGCAGATTGGGCAGGGACTATGGCTACACCTTC	CASRLGRDYGYTF
.	few	TRBV29-1	TRBJ1-5	TGCAGCGTTCAGGTACAGGGTGGCAATCAGCCCCAGCATTTT	CSVQVQGGNQPQHF
.	.	TRBV5-6	TRBJ1-6	TGTGCCAGCAGCCGGGTCGATAATTCACCCCTCCACTTT	CASSRVDNSPLHF
TRBD1	few	TRBV7-3	TRBJ2-7	TGTGCCAGCAGCTTAACTCTAACATCCATACAGGGGGCGTACGAGCAGTACTTC	CASSLTLTSIQGAYEQYF
TRBD1	.	TRBV6-1	TRBJ1-4	TGTGCCAGCAGGTCGGGACAGGGTGATGAAAAACTGTTTTTT	CASRSGQGDEKLFF
.	.	TRBV29-1	TRBJ2-3	TGCAGCGTTGAGCCTTCTAGCACAGATACGCAGTATTTT	CSVEPSSTDTQYF
.	.	TRBV5-6	TRBJ2-7	TGTGCCAGCAGCCTAGGACAGCCCAACTCCTACGAGCAGTACTTC	CASSLGQPNSYEQYF
.	few	TRBV12-5	TRBJ1-2	TGTGCTAGTGGTTTGGTCTCCCCGGGGGAGGGCTACACCTTC	CASGLVSPGEGYTF
.	.	TRBV30	TRBJ1-2	TGTGCCTGGAGTAACGGCCTCGGACGCACCTTC	CAWSNGLGRTF
.	many	TRBV11-3	TRBJ2-7	TGTGCCAGCAGCTTGAGTACTGGCGAGCAGTACTTC	CASSLSTGEQYF
TRBD1	few	TRBV30	TRBJ1-3	TGTGCCTGGAGCAAGGGACAGGGCCTATCTGGAAACACCATATATTTT	CAWSKGQGLSGNTIYF
TRBD1	.	TRBV15	TRBJ1-1	TGTGCCACCAGCGACAGGGTGAACACTGAAGCTTTCTTT	CATSDRVNTEAFF
.	.	TRBV14	TRBJ2-1	TGTGCCAGCAGCCAAGATGCGGGCGGAGTGACCTACAATGAGCAGTTCTTC	CASSQDAGGVTYNEQFF
.	.	TRBV19	TRBJ2-2	TGTGCCAGTAAACCGCGACGGGGCCCCGATTCTTTAGACACCGGGGAGCTGTTTTTT	CASKPRRGPDSLDTGELFF
.	.	TRBV19	TRBJ2-5	TGTGCCACCACCATAGCAGGTGGCCAAGAGACCCAGTACTTC	CATTIAGGQETQYF